A single sample gave rise to the 31 T cell receptor beta chains below, sequenced in a study of shared clonotypes between healthy human individuals. Naive-designated CD8 cells lacked CD45RO, were positively enriched for CCR7, and omitted terminally differentiated effector memory CD45RA+ cells. Measured with immunoSEQ multiplex PCR; TCRdb has only the in-frame clones, and not every one. The sample has about 580,000 clones, roughly 98% seen once. The source material was naive CD8+ T cells sorted from blood. Receptors were obtained from a man under 40 in good health.

The gene calls are TRBV23-1 and TRBJ2-7; D is unresolved. TRBV23-1 is reported as an ORF; its role is uncertain. The CDR3 consists of 12 residues. V lost 6 bases and J 3 bases, leaving 9 bases between the germline ends. CDR3 in DNA: TGCGCCAGCAGGGAGAAACGCTACGAGCAGTACTTC. Translating gives CASREKRYEQYF.

The V call is TRBV5-8, the J call TRBJ2-7; 7 nucleotides match TRBD1. With 0 bases clipped from V and 4 bases from J, the junction kept 7 bases outside the gene matches. The CDR3 is made up of 15 amino acids. In germline, CDR1 is SGHTS, CDR2 YDEGEE. CDR3 nucleotides: TGTGCCAGCAGCTTGGAAGGGGGCCTGAGATACGAGCAGTACTTC. Translated, it gives CASSLEGGLRYEQYF. Combining the CDR3 with reference TRBV5-8 and TRBJ2-7 gives the whole variable domain EAGVTQSPTHLIKTRGQQATLRCSPISGHTSVYWYQQALGLGLQFLLWYDEGEERNRGNFPPRFSGRQFPNYSSELNVNALELEDSALYLCASSLEGGLRYEQYFGPGTRLTVT.

This rearrangement joins TRBV6-5 to TRBJ2-4, with 8 bases aligning to TRBD1. V lost 2 bases to trimming and J lost 7 bases; unmatched junction nucleotides: 4. The CDR3 is made up of 14 amino acids. Germline CDR1 reads MNHEY; CDR2 reads SVGAGI. In DNA, the CDR3 is TGTGCCAGCAGTTACGGACAGGGTTCGAACATTCAGTACTTC. Its translation is CASSYGQGSNIQYF.

The V gene is TRBV7-6, the J gene TRBJ2-5, with TRBD2 matching 8 bases. Germline V gives CDR1 SGHVS, CDR2 FNYEAQ. J lost 2 bases, V lost 5 bases, and 7 bases had no gene match. This CDR3 has 15 residues. The CDR3 region is CASSLTSGKQETQYF. The CDR3 bases are TGTGCCAGCAGCCTAACTAGCGGTAAACAAGAGACCCAGTACTTC.

This chain connects TRBV27 to TRBJ2-3; D is ambiguous. The germline V and J ends were trimmed by 2 bases and 2 bases, with 8 bases remaining between them. The CDR3 runs 14 residues. Per germline, CDR1 MNHEY and CDR2 SMNVEV (reference sequence). Here the CDR3 DNA reads TGTGCCAGCAGTTTACTGCCCAACACAGATACGCAGTATTTT. Translation gives CASSLLPNTDTQYF.

This sequence joins TRBV13 and TRBJ2-7; 12 bases are a match to TRBD1. Germline V lookup: CDR1 PRHDT, CDR2 FYEKMQ (reference sequence). CDR3 length: 15 amino acids. The junction had 6 bases not matched to a gene; V was cut back by 5 bases and J by 4 bases. The CDR3 region has the DNA TGTGCCAGCAGCCCGGCGGGACAGGGGGCGTACGAGCAGTACTTC. Protein: CASSPAGQGAYEQYF.

This clone was observed once. V usage is TRBV29-1 and J usage is TRBJ2-2, with D unclear. The CDR3 runs to 11 residues. Per the germline V gene, CDR1 is SQVTM and CDR2 is ANQGSEA. Trimming shortened V by 3 bases and J by 6 bases, and 5 bases separated the two germline ends. The chain's CDR3 is CSVDYAGELFF. As DNA, the CDR3 is TGCAGCGTTGATTACGCCGGGGAGCTGTTTTTT.

The chain has TRBV9 and TRBJ2-1; TRBD1 or TRBD2 may be the D gene (5 bases each). Germline V gives CDR1 SGDLS, CDR2 YYNGEE. This CDR3 contains 17 residues. Trimming left V 4 bases short and J 2 bases short, with 19 bases between. The CDR3 region has the DNA TGTGCCAGCAGCCCTTGGGACGACCGGTCGGCCTACAATGAGCAGTTCTTC. This translates into CASSPWDDRSAYNEQFF.

The chain uses TRBV9 and TRBJ1-1, with D possibly TRBD1 on 5 matching bases. Germline lookup yields CDR1 SGDLS and CDR2 YYNGEE. The V and J ends lost 2 bases and 4 bases respectively, with 15 bases between them. The CDR3 extends over 15 amino acids. The CDR3 bases are TGTGCCAGCAGCGTTGGGACCCTCCGGGGCACTGAAGCTTTCTTT. Translated, it gives CASSVGTLRGTEAFF.

The chain recombines TRBV27 with TRBJ2-1; possibly TRBD2 for D (5 bases). This CDR3 comprises 16 residues. Trimming removed 1 base from V and 6 bases from J, with 16 bases in between. Germline-derived CDR1 and CDR2 are MNHEY and SMNVEV (reference sequence). The CDR3 sequence: CASSLFIGDSGNEQFF. The CDR3 DNA follows: TGTGCCAGCAGTTTATTTATCGGGGATTCGGGCAATGAGCAGTTCTTC.

In regard to this clone: Different DNA sequences within this sample yield the same CDR3. The chain carries TRBV11-2 and TRBJ2-1; D might be TRBD2 (6 bases). The CDR3 runs to 12 residues. Germline CDR1 and CDR2: SGHAT and FQNNGV. Trimming cost V 1 base and J 9 bases, with 7 bases left between them. CDR3 sequence: CASSLAGGEQFF. CDR3 DNA sequence: TGTGCCAGCAGCTTAGCCGGGGGTGAGCAGTTCTTC. The full variable domain, completed using reference TRBV11-2 and TRBJ2-1, is EAGVAQSPRYKIIEKRQSVAFWCNPISGHATLYWYQQILGQGPKLLIQFQNNGVVDDSQLPKDRFSAERLKGVDSTLKIQPAKLEDSAVYLCASSLAGGEQFFGPGTRLTVL.

This chain uses TRBV4-1 with TRBJ2-1; 10 nucleotides agree with TRBD2. V was clipped by 6 bases and J by 3 bases; unmatched bases: 5. CDR3 length: 15 residues. The germline gives CDR1 MGHRA, CDR2 YSYEKL. The CDR3 here is CASSRASGSYNEQFF. DNA of the CDR3: TGCGCCAGCAGTCGCGCTAGCGGGAGCTACAATGAGCAGTTCTTC.

V gene TRBV5-4 combines with J gene TRBJ2-7; D remains unclear. Per the germline V gene, CDR1 is SGHNT and CDR2 is YYREEE (reference sequence). This CDR3 comprises 15 residues. Trimming took off 4 bases at V and 2 bases at J, with 16 bases between the two ends. This CDR3 reads CASSPSVGIAYEQYF. The CDR3 nucleotides are TGTGCCAGCAGCCCCTCGGTGGGGATAGCCTACGAGCAGTACTTC.

V and J are TRBV4-1 and TRBJ2-3; possibly TRBD1 or TRBD2 for D (5 bases each). Trimming took 4 bases from V and 3 from J, leaving 14 bases between them. This CDR3 spans 15 amino acids. Germline loops: CDR1 MGHRA, CDR2 YSYEKL. CDR3 in DNA: TGCGCCAGCAGCCTTGGGACGGTGACTACAGATACGCAGTATTTT. It encodes CASSLGTVTTDTQYF.

The chain employs TRBV7-9 and TRBJ2-3; a weak D match, TRBD2 (6 bases). The CDR3 length is 16 residues. The germline CDR1 and CDR2 sequences are SEHNR and FQNEAQ (reference sequence). V gave up 5 bases and J gave up 0 bases, with 15 bases separating them. CDR3 protein: CASSPGGGASTDTQYF. CDR3 in DNA: TGTGCCAGCAGCCCAGGCGGCGGGGCTAGCACAGATACGCAGTATTTT.

The chain links TRBV5-5 to TRBJ2-7, with TRBD2 matching 11 bases. Unmatched junction bases numbered 3, after V lost 4 bases and J lost 0 bases. There are 15 residues in the CDR3. Germline-derived CDR1 and CDR2 are SGHKS and YYEKEE (reference sequence). The CDR3 region has the DNA TGTGCCAGCAGCCAGGGGACTAGCGGCTCCTACGAGCAGTACTTC. Residues: CASSQGTSGSYEQYF.

The rearrangement joins TRBV28 to TRBJ2-7; 7 nucleotides align to TRBD2. V was clipped by 5 bases and J by 3 bases; unmatched bases: 10. The CDR3 loop spans 15 amino acids. Germline V CDR1 and CDR2: MDHEN, SYDVKM. The CDR3 protein is CASSLGGDGIYEQYF. The CDR3 region has the DNA TGTGCCAGCAGTCTTGGGGGGGATGGGATCTACGAGCAGTACTTC.

The gene calls are TRBV7-8 and TRBJ2-1; 7 bases agree with TRBD2. The ends lost 0 bases at V and 7 bases at J; junction bases unmatched: 3. The germline V gene has CDR1 SGHVS and CDR2 FQNEAQ. CDR3 length equals 14 residues. CDR3 sequence (DNA): TGTGCCAGCAGCTTAGCGCCTAGCGGTAATGAGCAGTTCTTC. This sequence encodes CASSLAPSGNEQFF.

The chain uses TRBV11-2 and TRBJ2-3; D is ambiguous. Deletions cut 1 base from V and 2 bases from J, with 10 bases between. The germline CDR1 and CDR2 sequences are SGHAT and FQNNGV. This CDR3 spans 15 amino acids. For the CDR3, the DNA is TGTGCCAGCAGCTTAGGATCCCTACCCACAGATACGCAGTATTTT. It specifies CASSLGSLPTDTQYF.

J is TRBJ2-1 and V is TRBV9; TRBD2 matches 8 bases. Germline V CDR1 and CDR2: SGDLS, YYNGEE. The length of the CDR3 is 16 residues. V lost 3 bases to trimming and J lost 8 bases; unmatched junction nucleotides: 13. CDR3: CASSGGGLSNGDEQFF. CDR3 DNA sequence: TGTGCCAGCAGCGGCGGGGGGCTATCAAATGGCGATGAGCAGTTCTTC.

The V and J genes are TRBV15 and TRBJ2-7; maybe TRBD2 (6 bases). CDR1 LNHNV and CDR2 YYDKDF come from the germline V gene (reference sequence). This CDR3 contains 13 residues. With 1 base removed from V and 6 bases from J, the gap between germline ends came to 10 bases. The CDR3 DNA follows: TGTGCCACCAGCAGAGGCCTAGCGACCGAGCAGTACTTC. Encoded protein: CATSRGLATEQYF. Together with reference TRBV15 and TRBJ2-7, the CDR3 gives the full variable domain: DAMVIQNPRYQVTQFGKPVTLSCSQTLNHNVMYWYQQKSSQAPKLLFHYYDKDFNNEADTPDNFQSRRPNTSFCFLDIRSPGLGDTAMYLCATSRGLATEQYFGPGTRLTVT.

The genes are TRBV29-1 and TRBJ2-5; 8 nucleotides align to TRBD1. The V segment lost 7 bases and the J segment 5 bases; nucleotides outside the gene matches: 12. CDR1 is SQVTM, CDR2 ANQGSEA, per germline. The CDR3 contains 14 residues. Here the CDR3 DNA reads TGCAGCGCCGAAGCTACGGACAGGGTCGAGACCCAGTACTTC. Translation: CSAEATDRVETQYF.

This clone is a singleton in its sample. The chain carries TRBV25-1 and TRBJ2-6; D may match TRBD1 or TRBD2 (5 bases each). The germline CDR1 and CDR2 sequences are MGHDK and SYGVNS. CDR3 length equals 16 residues. With 8 bases removed from V and 1 base from J, the gap between germline ends came to 15 bases. The CDR3 sequence: CASSERWGSGANVLTF. The CDR3 DNA is TGTGCCAGCTCCGAGCGGTGGGGGTCTGGGGCCAACGTCCTGACTTTC.

This chain connects TRBV7-9 to TRBJ2-7; D uncertain. Trimming cost V 1 base and J 7 bases, with 11 bases left between them. Per the germline V gene, CDR1 is SEHNR and CDR2 is FQNEAQ (reference sequence). CDR3 size: 13 residues. CDR3 DNA sequence: TGTGCCAGCAGCTTAGAGGGCAAGACGGAGCAGTACTTC. It translates to CASSLEGKTEQYF.

The gene calls are TRBV29-1 and TRBJ2-3; the D gene is possibly TRBD2 (6 bases). The length of the CDR3 is 16 residues. Trimming took 1 base from V and 3 from J, leaving 17 bases between them. The V gene's germline CDR1 is SQVTM and CDR2 ANQGSEA. The CDR3 DNA is TGCAGCGTTGAAGGGCCCGGGAGTTGGGGGACAGATACGCAGTATTTT. Translating it yields CSVEGPGSWGTDTQYF.

CDR3 protein: CSGRTNYGYTF. The DNA of the CDR3 is TGCAGCGGGCGGACAAACTATGGCTACACCTTC. The chain has TRBV29-1 and TRBJ1-2; D might be TRBD1 (5 bases). V was pared by 7 bases and J by 2 bases, with 8 bases between. The CDR3 sequence is 11 residues long. CDR1 and CDR2 (germline): SQVTM, ANQGSEA.

The V gene is TRBV7-9, the J gene TRBJ2-7, with a weak D call TRBD1 (6 bases). Trimming took off 5 bases at V and 4 bases at J, with 18 bases between the two ends. Germline V gene lookup returns CDR1 SEHNR and CDR2 FQNEAQ (reference sequence). The CDR3 is 15 residues long. The CDR3 loop reads CASSVRKGGSYEQYF. The CDR3 DNA is TGTGCCAGCAGCGTCAGGAAAGGGGGAAGTTACGAGCAGTACTTC.

The CDR3 region is CASSVAVGVVYEQYF. DNA of the CDR3: TGTGCCAGCAGCGTAGCTGTAGGGGTAGTCTACGAGCAGTACTTC. The chain employs TRBV9 and TRBJ2-7; a possible D gene is TRBD1 (5 bases). V lost 0 bases and J 3 bases, leaving 13 bases between the germline ends. This CDR3 spans 15 amino acids. Germline-derived CDR1 and CDR2 are SGDLS and YYNGEE.

About this clone: At one boundary the junction diverges from the germline segment, which might be a read error. V and J are TRBV7-9 and TRBJ1-4; D is uncertain. Germline CDR1 SEHNR, CDR2 FQNEAQ (reference sequence). The CDR3 sequence is 12 residues long. CDR3 in amino acids: CASSLGGRDYVF. The CDR3 DNA sequence: TGTGCCAGCAGCTTGGGAGGAAGGGATTATGTTTTT.

The chain combines TRBV4-3 with TRBJ2-1; 10 bases map to TRBD2. Germline V lookup: CDR1 LGHNA, CDR2 YSLEER. V shed 4 bases, J shed 2 bases, and the junction held 2 bases outside the gene matches. CDR3 length equals 15 residues. The CDR3 DNA sequence: TGCGCCAGCAGCCTCGGGACTAGCGCCTACAATGAGCAGTTCTTC. Encoded protein: CASSLGTSAYNEQFF.

The gene calls are TRBV28 and TRBJ2-4, with 8 bases fitting TRBD1. The CDR3 loop spans 15 amino acids. V was pared by 6 bases and J by 8 bases, with 12 bases of the junction left unmatched. The V gene's germline CDR1 is MDHEN and CDR2 SYDVKM. The CDR3 bases are TGTGCCAGCAGCCAGGGACAGGAGGTTTGGGACATTCAGTACTTC. Its protein product is CASSQGQEVWDIQYF.